This TCR beta chain was captured in a study of cytomegalovirus exposure and HLA in healthy donors. The V segment lost 5 bases and the J segment 5 bases; nucleotides outside the gene matches: 6. The CDR3 spans 15 residues. CDR1 is SGHAT and CDR2 is FQNNGV in the germline V gene. Broader study findings: Published work reported that the classifier diagnosed cytomegalovirus status with high specificity and sensitivity. Later analysis showed most CMV-associated TCR beta chains appearing HLA-restricted. Immune exposure was documented only through CMV serostatus. Most TCR sequences were uncommon, yet certain public TCRs appeared in many donors.

A remark on this clone: What it recognizes is unknown.

PCR used 60 Vbeta primers and 13 Jbeta primers. Profiled with immunoSEQ multiplex PCR; TCRdb holds only in-frame clones, not every one. The table has some 140,000 clones, about four fifths seen once. Sequencing was carried out using PBMCs. This sequence joins TRBV11-2 and TRBJ2-2; 9 bases match TRBD2. The TCR originated in a female donor in good health and CMV-seronegative. The CDR3 sequence: CASSGSGRPTGELFF. In DNA form, the CDR3 reads TGTGCCAGCAGCGGAAGCGGGAGGCCGACCGGGGAGCTGTTTTTT.